This TCR beta chain emerged from a study of shared clonotypes between healthy human individuals. Genomic DNA of each subset was evenly split across several immunoSEQ plates. Libraries were prepared by immunoSEQ multiplex PCR; TCRdb keeps only in-frame clonotypes and omits some of them. Among about 2.4 million clones, approximately 94% were seen once, and the ten largest hold approximately 0.35%. Overall study findings and caveats: Among donors, the sharing of clonotypes was expected to be influenced by sequencing depth.

Points on this clone: Antigen specificity is unknown.

The CDR3 is 15 amino acids. The germline gives CDR1 SGHTA, CDR2 FQGNSA. Trimming took 2 bases from V and 3 from J, leaving 13 bases between them. The sample consisted of naive CD4+ T cells from PBMCs. Stated subset: CD45RA+ positively selected. V is TRBV7-2 and J is TRBJ1-2; D unresolved. The source is a man younger than 30 in good health. Some clones in this sample may be carry-over from other donors' samples. This chain's CDR3 is CASSLFRNGDYGYTF. DNA for the CDR3: TGTGCCAGCAGCTTATTCCGGAATGGTGACTATGGCTACACCTTC. The variable domain in full, completed from reference TRBV7-2 and TRBJ1-2, reads GAGVSQSPSNKVTEKGKDVELRCDPISGHTALYWYRQSLGQGLEFLIYFQGNSAPDKSGLPSDRFSAERTGGSVSTLTIQRTQQEDSAVYLCASSLFRNGDYGYTFGSGTRLTVV.